What follows is one T cell receptor (beta chain) and its context. This specimen belongs to a study of T cell changes during pregnancy in multiple sclerosis. Measured with immunoSEQ multiplex PCR; TCRdb has only the in-frame clones, and not every one. The table has approximately 99,000 clones, 90% to 95% seen once. Sequenced here: peripheral blood, sampled after pregnancy. The receptor's source is a female donor with multiple sclerosis, enrolled in a pregnancy study.

CDR3 amino acids: CASSLGYRGRGGYTF. The CDR3 nucleotides are TGTGCCAGCAGCTTAGGATACAGGGGGCGAGGAGGCTACACCTTC. The J gene is TRBJ1-2, the V gene TRBV13, with TRBD1 matching over 9 bases. Germline assignment: CDR1 PRHDT and CDR2 FYEKMQ (reference sequence). V lost 0 bases and J lost 8; bases outside the gene matches: 7. This CDR3 is built from 15 residues.